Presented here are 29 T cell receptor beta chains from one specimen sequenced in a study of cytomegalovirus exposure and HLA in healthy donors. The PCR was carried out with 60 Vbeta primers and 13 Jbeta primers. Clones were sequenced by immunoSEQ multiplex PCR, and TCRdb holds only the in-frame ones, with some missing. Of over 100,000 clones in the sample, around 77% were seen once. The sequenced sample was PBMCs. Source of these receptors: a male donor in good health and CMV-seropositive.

This CDR3 is CASSLLAGNTGELFF. The CDR3 nucleotides read TGTGCCAGCAGCTTGTTAGCGGGTAACACCGGGGAGCTGTTTTTT. The chain has TRBV5-4 and TRBJ2-2; 7 bases agree with TRBD2. V was pared by 1 base and J by 2 bases, with 2 bases of the junction left unmatched. The CDR3 totals 15 residues. The germline CDR1 and CDR2 sequences are SGHNT and YYREEE (reference sequence).

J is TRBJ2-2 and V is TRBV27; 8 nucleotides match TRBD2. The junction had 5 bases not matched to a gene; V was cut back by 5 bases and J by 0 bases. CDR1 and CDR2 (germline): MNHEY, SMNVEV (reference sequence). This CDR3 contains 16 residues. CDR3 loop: CASSRGGTANTGELFF. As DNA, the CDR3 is TGTGCCAGCAGTCGGGGGGGCACCGCGAACACCGGGGAGCTGTTTTTT.

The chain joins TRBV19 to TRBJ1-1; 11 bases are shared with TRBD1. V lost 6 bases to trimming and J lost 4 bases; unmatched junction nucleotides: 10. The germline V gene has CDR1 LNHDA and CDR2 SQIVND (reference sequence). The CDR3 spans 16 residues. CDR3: CASRLDRGQRSTEAFF. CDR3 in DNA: TGTGCCAGTAGACTGGACAGGGGGCAAAGGAGCACTGAAGCTTTCTTT.

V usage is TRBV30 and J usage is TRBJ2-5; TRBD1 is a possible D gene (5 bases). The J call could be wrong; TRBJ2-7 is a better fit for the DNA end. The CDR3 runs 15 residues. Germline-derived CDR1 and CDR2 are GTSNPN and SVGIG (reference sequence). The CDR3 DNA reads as TGTGCCTGGAGTACTCCCCCACCAGGGCCCTACGAGCAGTACTTC. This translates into CAWSTPPPGPYEQYF.

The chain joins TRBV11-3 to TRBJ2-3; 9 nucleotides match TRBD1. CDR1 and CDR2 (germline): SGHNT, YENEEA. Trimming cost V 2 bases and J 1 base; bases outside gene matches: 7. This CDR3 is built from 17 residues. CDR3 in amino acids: CASSLSEQGAGTDTQYF. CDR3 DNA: TGTGCCAGCAGCTTATCCGAACAGGGGGCCGGCACAGATACGCAGTATTTT.

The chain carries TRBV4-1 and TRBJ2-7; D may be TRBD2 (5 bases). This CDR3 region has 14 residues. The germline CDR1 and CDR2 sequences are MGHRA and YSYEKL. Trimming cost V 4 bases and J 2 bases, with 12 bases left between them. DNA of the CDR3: TGCGCCAGCAGCCCCTTGAGCGGCACCTACGAGCAGTACTTC. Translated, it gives CASSPLSGTYEQYF.

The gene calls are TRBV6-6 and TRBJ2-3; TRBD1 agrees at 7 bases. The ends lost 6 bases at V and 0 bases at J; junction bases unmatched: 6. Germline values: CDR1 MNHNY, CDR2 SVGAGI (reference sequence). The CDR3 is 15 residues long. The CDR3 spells CASRESGGSTDTQYF. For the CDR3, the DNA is TGTGCCAGCAGGGAATCAGGGGGAAGCACAGATACGCAGTATTTT.

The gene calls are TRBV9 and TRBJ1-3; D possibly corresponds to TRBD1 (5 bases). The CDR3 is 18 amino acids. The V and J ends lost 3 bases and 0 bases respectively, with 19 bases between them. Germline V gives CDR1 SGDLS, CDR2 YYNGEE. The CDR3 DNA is TGTGCCAGCAGCGCCATGGCGACAGTGACGAGCTCTGGAAACACCATATATTTT. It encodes CASSAMATVTSSGNTIYF. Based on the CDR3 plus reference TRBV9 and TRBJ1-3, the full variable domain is DSGVTQTPKHLITATGQRVTLRCSPRSGDLSVYWYQQSLDQGLQFLIQYYNGEERAKGNILERFSAQQFPDLHSELNLSSLELGDSALYFCASSAMATVTSSGNTIYFGEGSWLTVV.

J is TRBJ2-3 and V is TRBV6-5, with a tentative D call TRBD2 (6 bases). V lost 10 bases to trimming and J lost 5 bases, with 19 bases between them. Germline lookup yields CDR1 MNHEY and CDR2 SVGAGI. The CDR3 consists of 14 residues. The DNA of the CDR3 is TGTGCCACCACCCCAGTGTCGGGGGTAGATACGCAGTATTTT. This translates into CATTPVSGVDTQYF.

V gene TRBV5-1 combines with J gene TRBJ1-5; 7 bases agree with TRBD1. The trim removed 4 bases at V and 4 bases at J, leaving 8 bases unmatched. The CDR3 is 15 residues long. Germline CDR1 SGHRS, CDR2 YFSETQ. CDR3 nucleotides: TGCGCCAGCAGCATGTGGACAGGACCTAATCAGCCCCAGCATTTT. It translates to CASSMWTGPNQPQHF.

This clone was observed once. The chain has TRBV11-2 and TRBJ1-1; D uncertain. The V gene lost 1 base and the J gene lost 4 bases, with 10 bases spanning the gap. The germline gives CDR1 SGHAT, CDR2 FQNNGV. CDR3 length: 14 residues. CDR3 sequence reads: CASSLGLESTEAFF. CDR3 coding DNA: TGTGCCAGCAGCTTAGGACTCGAGAGCACTGAAGCTTTCTTT.

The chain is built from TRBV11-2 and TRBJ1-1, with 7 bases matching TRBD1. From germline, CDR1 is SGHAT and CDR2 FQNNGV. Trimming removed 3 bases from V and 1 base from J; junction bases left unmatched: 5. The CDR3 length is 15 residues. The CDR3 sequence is CASSFRTGPNTEAFF. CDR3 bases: TGTGCCAGCAGCTTTCGGACAGGCCCGAACACTGAAGCTTTCTTT.

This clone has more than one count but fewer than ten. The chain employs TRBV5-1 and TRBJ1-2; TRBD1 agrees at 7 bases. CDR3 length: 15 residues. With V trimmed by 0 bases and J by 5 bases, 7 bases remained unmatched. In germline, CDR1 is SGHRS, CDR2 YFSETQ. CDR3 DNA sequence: TGCGCCAGCAGCTTGGATGCAGGGGGAGGATATGGCTACACCTTC. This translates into CASSLDAGGGYGYTF.

CDR3: CAWSVGAAGYTF. CDR3 DNA: TGTGCCTGGAGTGTAGGGGCGGCTGGCTACACCTTC. The chain carries TRBV30 and TRBJ1-2; D may be TRBD1 (5 bases). V lost 0 bases, J lost 7 bases, and 9 bases lay in between. The germline gives CDR1 GTSNPN, CDR2 SVGIG (reference sequence). This CDR3 is 12 amino acids long.

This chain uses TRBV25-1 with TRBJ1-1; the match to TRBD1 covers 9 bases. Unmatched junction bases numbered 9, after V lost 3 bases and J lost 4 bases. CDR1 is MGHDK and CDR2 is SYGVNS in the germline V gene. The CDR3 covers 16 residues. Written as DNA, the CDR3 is TGTGCCAGCAGTGATACAGGGGGCTCGAGCTTCACTGAAGCTTTCTTT. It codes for CASSDTGGSSFTEAFF. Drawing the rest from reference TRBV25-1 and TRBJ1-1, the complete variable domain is EADIYQTPRYLVIGTGKKITLECSQTMGHDKMYWYQQDPGMELHLIHYSYGVNSTEKGDLSSESTVSRIRTEHFPLTLESARPSHTSQYLCASSDTGGSSFTEAFFGQGTRLTVV.

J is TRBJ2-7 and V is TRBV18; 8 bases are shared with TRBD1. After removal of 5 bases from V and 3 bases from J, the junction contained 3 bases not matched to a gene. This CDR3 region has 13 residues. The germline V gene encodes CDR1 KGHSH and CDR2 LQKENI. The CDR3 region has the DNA TGTGCCAGCTCATCGACAGGGGACTACGAGCAGTACTTC. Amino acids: CASSSTGDYEQYF.

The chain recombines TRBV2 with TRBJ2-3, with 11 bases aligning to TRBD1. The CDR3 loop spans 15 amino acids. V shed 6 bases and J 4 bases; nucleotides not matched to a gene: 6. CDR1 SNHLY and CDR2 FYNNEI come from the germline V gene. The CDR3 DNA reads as TGTGCCAGCAGGGAGGACAGGGGGCGTTCAGATACGCAGTATTTT. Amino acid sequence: CASREDRGRSDTQYF.

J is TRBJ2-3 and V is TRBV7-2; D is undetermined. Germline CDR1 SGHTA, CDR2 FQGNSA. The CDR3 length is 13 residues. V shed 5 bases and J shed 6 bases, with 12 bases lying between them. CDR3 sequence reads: CASSANRRDTQYF. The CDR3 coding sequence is TGTGCCAGCAGCGCAAACCGCCGGGATACGCAGTATTTT.

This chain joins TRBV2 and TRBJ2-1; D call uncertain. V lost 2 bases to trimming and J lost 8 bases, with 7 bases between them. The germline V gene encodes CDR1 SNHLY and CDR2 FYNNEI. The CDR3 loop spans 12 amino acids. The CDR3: CASSESGYEQFF. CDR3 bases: TGTGCCAGCAGTGAATCAGGCTATGAGCAGTTCTTC. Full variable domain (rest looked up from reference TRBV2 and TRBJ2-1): EPEVTQTPSHQVTQMGQEVILRCVPISNHLYFYWYRQILGQKVEFLVSFYNNEISEKSEIFDDQFSVERPDGSNFTLKIRSTKLEDSAMYFCASSESGYEQFFGPGTRLTVL.

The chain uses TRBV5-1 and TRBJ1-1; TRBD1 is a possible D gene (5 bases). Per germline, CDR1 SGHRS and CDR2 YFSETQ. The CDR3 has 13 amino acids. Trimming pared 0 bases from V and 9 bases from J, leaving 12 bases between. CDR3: CASSLGQGVQAFF. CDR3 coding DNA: TGCGCCAGCAGCTTGGGGCAGGGCGTACAAGCTTTCTTT.

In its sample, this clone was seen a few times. CDR3 sequence reads: CASKIRTNTGELFF. The DNA of the CDR3 is TGTGCCAGCAAAATTAGAACTAACACCGGGGAGCTGTTTTTT. The chain couples TRBV6-4 to TRBJ2-2; D gene ambiguous. The germline V gene encodes CDR1 MRHNA and CDR2 SNTAGT. The CDR3 runs to 14 residues. Trimming stripped 7 bases from V and 2 bases from J, with 11 bases between.

For the CDR3, the DNA is TGCGCCAGCTTTCTGGACAGGGCCGAAGAGACCCAGTACTTC. Amino acids: CASFLDRAEETQYF. This chain connects TRBV5-1 to TRBJ2-5, with 8 positions matching TRBD1. Germline CDR1 SGHRS, CDR2 YFSETQ. V was clipped by 7 bases and J by 3 bases; unmatched bases: 8. This CDR3 region has 14 residues.

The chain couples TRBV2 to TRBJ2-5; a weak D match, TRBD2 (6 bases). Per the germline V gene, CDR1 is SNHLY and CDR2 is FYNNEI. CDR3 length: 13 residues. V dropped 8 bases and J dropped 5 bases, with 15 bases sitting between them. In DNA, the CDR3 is TGTGCCAGCCGGAGGGGCGGGGCCGAGACCCAGTACTTC. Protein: CASRRGGAETQYF. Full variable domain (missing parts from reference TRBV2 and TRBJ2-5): EPEVTQTPSHQVTQMGQEVILRCVPISNHLYFYWYRQILGQKVEFLVSFYNNEISEKSEIFDDQFSVERPDGSNFTLKIRSTKLEDSAMYFCASRRGGAETQYFGPGTRLLVL.

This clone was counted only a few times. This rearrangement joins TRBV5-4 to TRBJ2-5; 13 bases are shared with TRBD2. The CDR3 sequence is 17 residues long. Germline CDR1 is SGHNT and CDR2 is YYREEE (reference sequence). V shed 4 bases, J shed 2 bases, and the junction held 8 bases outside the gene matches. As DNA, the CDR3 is TGTGCCAGCAGCCCGGAGCGGACTAGCGGGGGACAAGAGACCCAGTACTTC. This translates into CASSPERTSGGQETQYF. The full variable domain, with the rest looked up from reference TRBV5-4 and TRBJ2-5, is ETGVTQSPTHLIKTRGQQVTLRCSSQSGHNTVSWYQQALGQGPQFIFQYYREEENGRGNFPPRFSGLQFPNYSSELNVNALELDDSALYLCASSPERTSGGQETQYFGPGTRLLVL.

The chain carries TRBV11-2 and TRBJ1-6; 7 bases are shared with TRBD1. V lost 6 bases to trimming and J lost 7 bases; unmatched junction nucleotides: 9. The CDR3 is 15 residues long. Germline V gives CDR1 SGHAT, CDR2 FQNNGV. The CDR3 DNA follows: TGTGCCAGCAGGTCAGAGGGGGCGAGAAATTCACCCCTCCACTTT. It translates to CASRSEGARNSPLHF.

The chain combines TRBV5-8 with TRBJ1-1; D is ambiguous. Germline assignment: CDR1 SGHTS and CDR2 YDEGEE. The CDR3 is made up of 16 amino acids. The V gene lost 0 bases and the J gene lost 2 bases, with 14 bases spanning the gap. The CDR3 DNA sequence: TGTGCCAGCAGCTTGGGCCCCGGGAGGATAAACACTGAAGCTTTCTTT. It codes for CASSLGPGRINTEAFF.

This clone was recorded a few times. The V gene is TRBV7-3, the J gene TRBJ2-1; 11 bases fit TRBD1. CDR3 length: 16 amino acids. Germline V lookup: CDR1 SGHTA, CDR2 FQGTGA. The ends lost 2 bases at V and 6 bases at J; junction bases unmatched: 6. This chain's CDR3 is CASSLPDRGLGNEQFF. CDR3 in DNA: TGTGCCAGCAGCTTACCGGACAGGGGGCTGGGCAATGAGCAGTTCTTC. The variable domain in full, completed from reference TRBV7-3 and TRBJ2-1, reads GAGVSQTPSNKVTEKGKYVELRCDPISGHTALYWYRQSLGQGPEFLIYFQGTGAADDSGLPNDRFFAVRPEGSVSTLKIQRTERGDSAVYLCASSLPDRGLGNEQFFGPGTRLTVL.

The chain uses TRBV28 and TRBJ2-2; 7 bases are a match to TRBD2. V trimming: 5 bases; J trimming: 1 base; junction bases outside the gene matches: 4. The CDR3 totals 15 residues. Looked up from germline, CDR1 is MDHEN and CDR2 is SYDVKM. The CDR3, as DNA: TGTGCCAGCAGTCCACTAGCGAAGAACACCGGGGAGCTGTTTTTT. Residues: CASSPLAKNTGELFF.

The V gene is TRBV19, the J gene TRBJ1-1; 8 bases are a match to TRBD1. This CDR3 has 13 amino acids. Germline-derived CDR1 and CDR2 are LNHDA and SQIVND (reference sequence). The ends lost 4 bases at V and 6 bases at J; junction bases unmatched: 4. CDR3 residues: CASSKDREAEAFF. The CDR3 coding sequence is TGTGCCAGTAGTAAGGACAGGGAAGCTGAAGCTTTCTTT.